The 5 T cell receptor beta chains below all came from one sample that was sequenced in a study of response to subunit inactivated influenza vaccine. TCRdb fed the RT-PCR reads into MiXCR, producing one record per CDR3 protein. Counted here are 550,000 to 800,000 distinct CDR3 sequences, about 15% occurring once; the ten biggest clones make up approximately 6.5%. The sample here was PBMCs from blood, taken less than 15 days before vaccination. Receptors originate from a man aged 50 to 60 who received an inactivated influenza vaccine.

This clonotype was observed a few times. V is TRBV20-1 and J is TRBJ2-7, with 8 positions matching TRBD1. Trimming cost V 1 base and J 5 bases; bases outside gene matches: 7. The CDR3 contains 14 residues. CDR1 is DFQATT and CDR2 is SNEGSKA in the germline V gene (reference sequence). Written as DNA, the CDR3 is TGCAGTGCTAGAGGGACAGGGTTCATAAACGAGCAGTACTTC. Translating gives CSARGTGFINEQYF.

The chain couples TRBV28 to TRBJ2-1; perhaps D is TRBD1 or TRBD2 (6 bases each). CDR1 MDHEN and CDR2 SYDVKM come from the germline V gene. The V end lost 7 bases, the J end lost 9 bases, and 22 bases lay between the germline ends. This CDR3 is 15 amino acids long. The CDR3 DNA follows: TGTGCCAGCACCAAGGGGGGCCGACCCGGCACTGAGCAGTTCTTC. It codes for CASTKGGRPGTEQFF.

J is TRBJ2-2 and V is TRBV7-2, with unresolved D. Germline loops: CDR1 SGHTA, CDR2 FQGNSA. The CDR3 is made up of 14 amino acids. V lost 5 bases and J lost 7, with 14 bases in between. DNA for the CDR3: TGTGCCAGCAGCCCTAGTACGTTGATCGGGGAGCTGTTTTTT. Its translation: CASSPSTLIGELFF. The full variable domain, completed using reference TRBV7-2 and TRBJ2-2, is GAGVSQSPSNKVTEKGKDVELRCDPISGHTALYWYRQSLGQGLEFLIYFQGNSAPDKSGLPSDRFSAERTGGSVSTLTIQRTQQEDSAVYLCASSPSTLIGELFFGEGSRLTVL.

This clonotype was detected only a few times. The chain is built from TRBV29-1 and TRBJ2-7, with TRBD2 identical over 11 bases. There are 13 residues in the CDR3. Trimming removed 6 bases from V and 6 bases from J; junction bases left unmatched: 7. The germline CDR1 and CDR2 sequences are SQVTM and ANQGSEA. CDR3 protein: CSVRTSGLSEQYF. Written as DNA, the CDR3 is TGCAGCGTAAGGACTAGCGGGTTAAGCGAGCAGTACTTC.

This clonotype came up many times. The V and J genes are TRBV5-1 and TRBJ2-7, with 8 bases aligning to TRBD1. The CDR3 extends over 13 amino acids. After removal of 4 bases from V and 6 bases from J, the junction contained 6 bases not matched to a gene. Germline V lookup: CDR1 SGHRS, CDR2 YFSETQ. DNA of the CDR3: TGCGCCAGCAGCGGTGGACAGGGTTTCGAGCAGTACTTC. Translation: CASSGGQGFEQYF. Full variable domain (rest looked up from reference TRBV5-1 and TRBJ2-7): KAGVTQTPRYLIKTRGQQVTLSCSPISGHRSVSWYQQTPGQGLQFLFEYFSETQRNKGNFPGRFSGRQFSNSRSEMNVSTLELGDSALYLCASSGGQGFEQYFGPGTRLTVT.